This is a list of T cell receptor beta chains from one sample in a study of cytomegalovirus exposure and HLA in healthy donors. TCRdb's copy holds only in-frame clones and misses some; the assay was immunoSEQ multiplex PCR. This repertoire shows tens of thousands of clones, approximately 93% found once; its top ten account for roughly 3.3%. The sample was PBMCs. These receptors all come from a woman younger than 35 in good health and CMV-seropositive. Each CDR3 is given with its conserved first and last residue. Each record gives: D gene, clone size, V gene, J gene, CDR3 DNA, CDR3 protein. A D gene is named only where the DNA matches it firmly. Not every row has a clone size; where given, it reads once, few, many or a size class.

d_gene: -
abundance: -
v_gene: TRBV18
j_gene: TRBJ2-5
CDR3nt: TGTGCCAGCTCACCAGCCATGGGGCTCCAAGAGACCCAGTACTTC
CDR3aa: CASSPAMGLQETQYF

d_gene: -
abundance: -
v_gene: TRBV2
j_gene: TRBJ2-7
CDR3nt: TGTGCCAGCCGGCGGGGGCTAGGCTACGAGCAGTACTTC
CDR3aa: CASRRGLGYEQYF

d_gene: TRBD1
abundance: once
v_gene: TRBV5-1
j_gene: TRBJ2-3
CDR3nt: TGCGCCAGCAGCCCGGGACAGGGGGGCACAGATACGCAGTATTTT
CDR3aa: CASSPGQGGTDTQYF

d_gene: TRBD2
abundance: -
v_gene: TRBV11-2
j_gene: TRBJ2-7
CDR3nt: TGTGCCAGCAGCCCCGGACTAGCGGGAGACGGCAACGAGCAGTACTTC
CDR3aa: CASSPGLAGDGNEQYF

d_gene: -
abundance: -
v_gene: TRBV6-1
j_gene: TRBJ1-6
CDR3nt: TGTGCCAGCGACAACTCCTATAATTCACCCCTCCACTTT
CDR3aa: CASDNSYNSPLHF

d_gene: -
abundance: -
v_gene: TRBV14
j_gene: TRBJ2-1
CDR3nt: TGTGCCAGCAGCCCCCTGGCAGGGTCCTACAATGAGCAGTTCTTC
CDR3aa: CASSPLAGSYNEQFF

d_gene: -
abundance: few
v_gene: TRBV29-1
j_gene: TRBJ2-3
CDR3nt: TGCAGCGTTGTTGGCGGGGCCTCTAGCACAGATACGCAGTATTTT
CDR3aa: CSVVGGASSTDTQYF

d_gene: TRBD1
abundance: -
v_gene: TRBV5-8
j_gene: TRBJ1-5
CDR3nt: TGTGCCAGCAGTTACCCGGGACAGTCGATCTATAGCAATCAGCCCCAGCATTTT
CDR3aa: CASSYPGQSIYSNQPQHF

d_gene: -
abundance: -
v_gene: TRBV4-3
j_gene: TRBJ2-1
CDR3nt: TGCGCCAGCAGCCAAGAGAGACAGTCCTACAATGAGCAGTTCTTC
CDR3aa: CASSQERQSYNEQFF

d_gene: -
abundance: few
v_gene: TRBV27
j_gene: TRBJ2-5
CDR3nt: TGTGCCAGCAGTCGGACAGATCAAGAGACCCAGTACTTC
CDR3aa: CASSRTDQETQYF

d_gene: -
abundance: -
v_gene: TRBV7-3
j_gene: TRBJ2-5
CDR3nt: TGTGCCAGCAGCTTAACCGGGGGTGGGGAGACCCAGTACTTC
CDR3aa: CASSLTGGGETQYF

d_gene: TRBD2
abundance: once
v_gene: TRBV7-6
j_gene: TRBJ2-5
CDR3nt: TGTGCCAGCAGCTTAGTCCGTGCTAGCGGGGGGGCAGAGACCCAGTACTTC
CDR3aa: CASSLVRASGGAETQYF

d_gene: TRBD1
abundance: -
v_gene: TRBV19
j_gene: TRBJ2-7
CDR3nt: TGTGCCAGTAGTAAAGGACAGGCCCGCTACGAGCAGTACTTC
CDR3aa: CASSKGQARYEQYF

d_gene: -
abundance: -
v_gene: TRBV11-3
j_gene: TRBJ2-1
CDR3nt: TGTGCCAGCAGCCCCCGGGCGGGGTCCCTTTTGGGGGAGCAGTTCTTC
CDR3aa: CASSPRAGSLLGEQFF

d_gene: TRBD2
abundance: -
v_gene: TRBV4-2
j_gene: TRBJ2-7
CDR3nt: TGTGCCAGCAGCCAGTCCGCGACTAGCGGCGGCTCCTACGAGCAGTACTTC
CDR3aa: CASSQSATSGGSYEQYF

d_gene: -
abundance: -
v_gene: TRBV5-1
j_gene: TRBJ1-1
CDR3nt: TGCGCCAGCAGCTTGTCAGGGGCCCCGACTGAAGCTTTCTTT
CDR3aa: CASSLSGAPTEAFF

d_gene: TRBD2
abundance: -
v_gene: TRBV27
j_gene: TRBJ2-5
CDR3nt: TGTGCCAGCAGTTTAGTGCTAGCGGGGTACCAAGAGACCCAGTACTTC
CDR3aa: CASSLVLAGYQETQYF

d_gene: -
abundance: -
v_gene: TRBV11-3
j_gene: TRBJ2-3
CDR3nt: TGTGCCAGCAGCACCCGACTAGACACAGATACGCAGTATTTT
CDR3aa: CASSTRLDTDTQYF

d_gene: -
abundance: -
v_gene: TRBV11-3
j_gene: TRBJ2-7
CDR3nt: TGTGCCAGCAGCGAATTCAGCGGCTCCTCCTACGAGCAGTACTTC
CDR3aa: CASSEFSGSSYEQYF

d_gene: -
abundance: -
v_gene: TRBV30
j_gene: TRBJ2-1
CDR3nt: TGTGCCTGGAGTCCAACAGCATACAATGAGCAGTTCTTC
CDR3aa: CAWSPTAYNEQFF

d_gene: -
abundance: -
v_gene: TRBV27
j_gene: TRBJ2-4
CDR3nt: TGTGCCAGCAGTTCGGTCGTTTTTAGGGGAGCCAAAAACATTCAGTACTTC
CDR3aa: CASSSVVFRGAKNIQYF

d_gene: -
abundance: -
v_gene: TRBV9
j_gene: TRBJ1-2
CDR3nt: TGTGCCAGCAGTGCTACTAACTATGGCTACACCTTC
CDR3aa: CASSATNYGYTF

d_gene: -
abundance: once
v_gene: TRBV15
j_gene: TRBJ2-1
CDR3nt: TGTGCCACCAGCAGAGATCGAGGCGGAGAAGGTGAGCAGTTCTTC
CDR3aa: CATSRDRGGEGEQFF

d_gene: TRBD2
abundance: -
v_gene: TRBV2
j_gene: TRBJ2-1
CDR3nt: TGTGCCAGCATCGAAGCGGGGGGGCCGATGTATGAGCAGTTCTTC
CDR3aa: CASIEAGGPMYEQFF

d_gene: -
abundance: -
v_gene: TRBV7-3
j_gene: TRBJ2-2
CDR3nt: TGTGCCAGCAGCTTGAGGGGTGAGGACAGAATCACCGGGGAGCTGTTTTTT
CDR3aa: CASSLRGEDRITGELFF

d_gene: -
abundance: few
v_gene: TRBV5-1
j_gene: TRBJ2-1
CDR3nt: TGCGCCAGCAGCCCCGGACTCAGCTCCTACAATGAGCAGTTCTTC
CDR3aa: CASSPGLSSYNEQFF

d_gene: -
abundance: -
v_gene: TRBV9
j_gene: TRBJ1-4
CDR3nt: TGTGCCAGCAGCGTAGCGGATGGGCAGCTAAATGAAAAACTGTTTTTT
CDR3aa: CASSVADGQLNEKLFF

d_gene: -
abundance: once
v_gene: TRBV6-6
j_gene: TRBJ2-7
CDR3nt: TGTGCCAGCATTCGGACAACCCCGTACTACGAGCAGTACTTC
CDR3aa: CASIRTTPYYEQYF

d_gene: -
abundance: -
v_gene: TRBV7-2
j_gene: TRBJ2-7
CDR3nt: TGTGCCAGCAGCGCAACCCCCGGAGGGTCCGAGCAGTACTTC
CDR3aa: CASSATPGGSEQYF

d_gene: -
abundance: -
v_gene: TRBV5-1
j_gene: TRBJ2-5
CDR3nt: TGCGCCAGCAGCTTGAGGGCAGGGCTACAAGAGACCCAGTACTTC
CDR3aa: CASSLRAGLQETQYF

d_gene: TRBD1
abundance: -
v_gene: TRBV7-8
j_gene: TRBJ1-5
CDR3nt: TGTGCCAGCAGCATGCCAGACCGGGACAGTAGAGCGCAGCCCCAGCATTTT
CDR3aa: CASSMPDRDSRAQPQHF

d_gene: TRBD2
abundance: -
v_gene: TRBV18
j_gene: TRBJ2-3
CDR3nt: TGTGCCAGCTCTCAGCGGGGGCCGAGCACAGATACGCAGTATTTT
CDR3aa: CASSQRGPSTDTQYF

d_gene: -
abundance: -
v_gene: TRBV10-2
j_gene: TRBJ1-1
CDR3nt: TGCGCCTCCGGGGTGAACACTGAAGCTTTCTTT
CDR3aa: CASGVNTEAFF

d_gene: -
abundance: -
v_gene: TRBV28
j_gene: TRBJ1-4
CDR3nt: TGTGCCAGCAGTTTCACTAGATCTAATGAAAAACTGTTTTTT
CDR3aa: CASSFTRSNEKLFF

d_gene: TRBD2
abundance: -
v_gene: TRBV30
j_gene: TRBJ2-7
CDR3nt: TGTGCCTGGGACCCCGGAGCGGGGGGGTACGAGCAGTACTTC
CDR3aa: CAWDPGAGGYEQYF